This record looks at one TCR beta chain sequence and its context. These data are taken from a study of control samples from healthy donors and cancer patients. V lost 0 bases, J lost 8 bases, and 19 bases lay in between. The CDR3 runs 16 residues. The germline V gene encodes CDR1 SGHRS and CDR2 YFSETQ. Only in-frame clones appear in the TCRdb table, and some are missing; sequencing was by immunoSEQ multiplex PCR. The data show over 50,000 clones, approximately 95% seen once. The specimen sequenced was blood. The receptor's source is a woman in her late teens or twenties in good health. The V and J genes are TRBV5-1 and TRBJ2-3; D gene uncertain. CDR3 amino acids: CASSLVAGSAWVTQYF. The CDR3 DNA is TGCGCCAGCAGCTTGGTTGCTGGTTCCGCTTGGGTTACGCAGTATTTT.